The clone carrying this TCR beta chain has at least ten counts. Its antigen is unknown. The authors made cDNA by 5'RACE with 10-nucleotide random UMIs. TCRdb used MiXCR to reprocess the 5' RACE reads, holding one entry per CDR3 protein. This sample has about 44,000 distinct CDR3 sequences, with around 6% found just once. The source of the sample is a study of neurological immune-mediated disorders. Whole-study results and caveats: No sharing of CDR3 amino acid sequences was observed among expanded clones across subjects, suggesting private repertoires in all groups.

The sorted libraries drew on about a million T cells that were CD4+ or CD8+. The sequenced material came from CD4+ T cells from blood. This TCR was sampled from a woman between 40 and 55 years old in good health.

As DNA, the CDR3 is TGTGCCAGCAGTTACTCGAAGGGACAGGGATTAGATACGCAGTATTTT. Translation: CASSYSKGQGLDTQYF. The chain recombines TRBV6-5 with TRBJ2-3; 9 bases match TRBD1. Per germline, CDR1 MNHEY and CDR2 SVGAGI. The CDR3 length is 16 residues. V lost 0 bases, J lost 5 bases, and 6 bases stayed unmatched.